This entry features one T cell receptor beta chain sequence. The data derive from a study of blood T cells in healthy people across ages. The second PCR ran roughly 7 to 12 cycles with a sample-barcoded 5' primer and J-beta primers. Using its own MiXCR run on the 5' RACE reads, TCRdb lists one record per CDR3 protein. This sample has some 900,000 distinct CDR3 sequences; 48% occur once, and the top ten carry around 15%. Sequenced material: blood. The clonotype comes from a man younger than 40 in good health.

The CDR3 nucleotides are TGTGCCAGCAGCGTAGCGGATTTGGATGGGACTGAAGCTTTCTTT. It encodes CASSVADLDGTEAFF. The chain uses TRBV9 and TRBJ1-1; D uncertain. V lost 0 bases to trimming and J lost 5 bases, with 14 bases between them. Germline CDR1 reads SGDLS; CDR2 reads YYNGEE. The CDR3 has 15 residues.